The clone carrying this TCR beta chain was counted at least ten times. The antigen remains undetermined. These data come from a study of regulatory T cells in long-lasting Graves disease. Overall study: New Graves' disease cases had less than 3 months of antithyroid drugs.

The authors built TCR beta libraries using iRepertoire HTBI primers and Arm-PCR of CDR3 regions. MiXCR, applied by TCRdb to the multiplex PCR reads, yields one record per CDR3 protein. Among about 540,000 distinct CDR3 sequences listed, approximately 13% were seen once. Described time point: newly diagnosed GD, antithyroid drugs for less than 3 months. The TCR library was prepared using RNA isolated from PBMCs. Study-level findings and limits: Persistent Graves' cases showed lower TCR diversity than newly diagnosed cases.

These data were also reused for a study on T cells in Graves' hyperthyroidism and ophthalmopathy. That work contributes: Most thyroid clonotypes expanded above 0.001 were also detected in blood.

This TCR came from a young man with Graves disease. The material was peripheral blood mononuclear cells (PBMCs), obtained at new diagnosis, from a patient treated with antithyroid drugs.

The CDR3 here is CASSRLASADTQYF. The CDR3 bases are TGCGCCAGCAGTAGACTAGCCAGTGCAGATACGCAGTATTTT. The gene calls are TRBV5-1 and TRBJ2-3; TRBD2 agrees at 7 bases. The CDR3 consists of 14 residues. CDR1 and CDR2 from the germline V gene are SGHRS and YFSETQ. The V and J ends lost 5 bases and 4 bases, in that order; junction bases with no gene match: 7.